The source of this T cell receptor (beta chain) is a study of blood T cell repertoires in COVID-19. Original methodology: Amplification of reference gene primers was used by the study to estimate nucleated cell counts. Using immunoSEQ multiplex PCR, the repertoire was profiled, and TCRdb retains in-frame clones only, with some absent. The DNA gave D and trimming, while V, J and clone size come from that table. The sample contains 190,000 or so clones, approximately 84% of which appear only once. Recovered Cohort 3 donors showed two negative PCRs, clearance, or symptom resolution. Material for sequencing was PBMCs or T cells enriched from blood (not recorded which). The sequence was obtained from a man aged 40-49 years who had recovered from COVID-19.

The CDR3 reads CASSLRPSGNTGELFF. The CDR3 nucleotides read TGCGCCAGCAGCTTACGACCTAGCGGGAACACCGGGGAGCTGTTTTTT. The gene calls are TRBV5-1 and TRBJ2-2, with 7 bases aligning to TRBD2. This CDR3 spans 16 amino acids. Unmatched junction bases numbered 5, after V lost 2 bases and J lost 1 base. CDR1 SGHRS and CDR2 YFSETQ come from the germline V gene.